The 30 T cell receptor beta chains in this list originate from one sample, sequenced in a study of T-cell memory formation after mild COVID-19. Via MiXCR, TCRdb re-called the 5' RACE reads, giving one row per CDR3 protein. The table includes hundreds of thousands of distinct CDR3 sequences, approximately 19% detected once. Sequencing input: PBMCs or a T cell subset sorted from them (not recorded which). All receptors derive from a man younger than 35 who had mild COVID-19 (a few samples of this study predate the infection). Cell type and time point are not known.

As DNA, the CDR3 is TGTGCCAGCAGCTTAGCGCTTGGGGCGGGGACGAATCAGCCCCAGCATTTT. It translates to CASSLALGAGTNQPQHF. This rearrangement joins TRBV7-6 to TRBJ1-5; D possibly corresponds to TRBD1 (5 bases). V was clipped by 0 bases and J by 4 bases, with 16 bases between them. Per the germline V gene, CDR1 is SGHVS and CDR2 is FNYEAQ. CDR3 length equals 17 residues.

This clonotype was picked up a small number of times. This chain connects TRBV6-2 or TRBV6-3 to TRBJ2-5; 13 nucleotides agree with TRBD2. CDR1 and CDR2 from the germline V gene are MNHEY and SVGEGT. V shed 2 bases and J 1 base; nucleotides not matched to a gene: 4. This CDR3 is 17 amino acids long. The CDR3 sequence: CASSYGLAGETQETQYF. For the CDR3, the DNA is TGTGCCAGCAGTTACGGACTAGCGGGGGAGACCCAAGAGACCCAGTACTTC.

This clonotype was picked up a small number of times. V and J are TRBV15 and TRBJ2-1; 8 nucleotides agree with TRBD2. The CDR3 runs to 17 residues. CDR1 is LNHNV and CDR2 is YYDKDF in the germline V gene (reference sequence). With 3 bases clipped from V and 7 bases from J, the junction kept 14 bases outside the gene matches. DNA of the CDR3: TGTGCCACCAGCAGCCCCGAAGCAGCGGGGGCTTGGAATGAGCAGTTCTTC. Its translation is CATSSPEAAGAWNEQFF. The variable domain in full, completed from reference TRBV15 and TRBJ2-1, reads DAMVIQNPRYQVTQFGKPVTLSCSQTLNHNVMYWYQQKSSQAPKLLFHYYDKDFNNEADTPDNFQSRRPNTSFCFLDIRSPGLGDTAMYLCATSSPEAAGAWNEQFFGPGTRLTVL.

V is TRBV5-5 and J is TRBJ2-4; TRBD2 is a possible D gene (5 bases). The V gene's germline CDR1 is SGHKS and CDR2 YYEKEE (reference sequence). Trimming cost V 9 bases and J 9 bases, with 19 bases left between them. This CDR3 has 13 amino acids. The CDR3 bases are TGTGCCACCTTGGCGGGCCTCTCAGGCATTCAGTACTTC. Its protein is CATLAGLSGIQYF. The variable domain in full, with the rest retrieved from reference TRBV5-5 and TRBJ2-4, is DAGVTQSPTHLIKTRGQQVTLRCSPISGHKSVSWYQQVLGQGPQFIFQYYEKEERGRGNFPDRFSARQFPNYSSELNVNALLLGDSALYLCATLAGLSGIQYFGAGTRLSVL.

This clonotype was counted between two and nine times. This sequence joins TRBV12-3 or TRBV12-4 and TRBJ2-7, with 7 positions matching TRBD1. The V and J ends lost 6 bases and 3 bases, in that order; junction bases with no gene match: 5. The CDR3 has 13 residues. This chain's CDR3 is CASSQQGLYEQYF. As DNA, the CDR3 is TGTGCCAGCAGCCAACAGGGGCTCTACGAGCAGTACTTC.

This clonotype was counted only a few times. This sequence joins TRBV5-1 and TRBJ2-3; D perhaps matches TRBD1 (6 bases). Trimming cost V 2 bases and J 6 bases, with 19 bases left between them. There are 16 residues in the CDR3. CDR1 is SGHRS, CDR2 YFSETQ, per germline. In DNA form, the CDR3 reads TGCGCCAGCAGCTTTAGTAGTACAGGGCGCCTGGATACGCAGTATTTT. Its protein is CASSFSSTGRLDTQYF.

There are a few counts of this clonotype. The chain combines TRBV29-1 with TRBJ2-5, with TRBD1 identical over 7 bases. V trimming: 7 bases; J trimming: 2 bases; junction bases outside the gene matches: 1. The CDR3 extends over 11 amino acids. The germline V gene has CDR1 SQVTM and CDR2 ANQGSEA. The CDR3 reads CSGGQQETQYF. For the CDR3, the DNA is TGCAGCGGGGGACAGCAAGAGACCCAGTACTTC.

There are a few counts of this clonotype. The rearrangement links TRBV20-1 to TRBJ2-7, with 7 nucleotides matching TRBD2. The V gene end was trimmed by 3 bases and the J gene end by 6 bases; junction bases not matched to a gene: 11. The CDR3 runs to 14 residues. Germline V gene lookup returns CDR1 DFQATT and CDR2 SNEGSKA (reference sequence). CDR3 DNA: TGCAGTGCTAGGGGTTCGGGGGGTTTACTCGAGCAGTACTTC. This translates into CSARGSGGLLEQYF.

This clonotype has at least ten counts. The V and J genes are TRBV7-2 and TRBJ2-4; no reliable D call. Per germline, CDR1 SGHTA and CDR2 FQGNSA. This CDR3 is built from 17 residues. Trimming took off 5 bases at V and 0 bases at J, with 17 bases between the two ends. In DNA form, the CDR3 reads TGTGCCAGCAGCCTACGGCAGTCGGGTGTAGCCAAAAACATTCAGTACTTC. This gives the protein CASSLRQSGVAKNIQYF.

J is TRBJ2-7 and V is TRBV7-9; D may match TRBD1 or TRBD2 (6 bases each). The CDR3 is 14 amino acids. The ends were cut back, 4 bases at V and 6 bases at J, with 16 bases in the middle. CDR1 and CDR2 (germline): SEHNR, FQNEAQ (reference sequence). The CDR3 region is CASSSLGGPGEQYF. The CDR3 DNA reads as TGTGCCAGCAGCTCCTTGGGGGGCCCAGGCGAGCAGTACTTC.

The rearrangement links TRBV4-3 to TRBJ2-3; D might be TRBD1 (5 bases). There are 12 residues in the CDR3. Germline V gene sequence: CDR1 LGHNA, CDR2 YSLEER. V lost 2 bases and J 6 bases, leaving 6 bases between the germline ends. In DNA form, the CDR3 reads TGCGCCAGCAGCCAAAAGGGGGATACGCAGTATTTT. Translation: CASSQKGDTQYF.

The chain uses TRBV7-9 and TRBJ2-7, with D unresolved. V was clipped by 0 bases and J by 6 bases, with 12 bases between them. Germline V gives CDR1 SEHNR, CDR2 FQNEAQ (reference sequence). This CDR3 is 14 amino acids long. CDR3 sequence reads: CASSLAGFSGEQYF. CDR3 in DNA: TGTGCCAGCAGCTTAGCCGGATTTTCTGGCGAGCAGTACTTC.

The V and J genes are TRBV6-2 or TRBV6-3 and TRBJ2-2; tentative D call: TRBD1 (5 bases). Germline V gene lookup returns CDR1 MNHEY and CDR2 SVGEGT. This CDR3 has 16 amino acids. V shed 0 bases and J shed 5 bases, with 13 bases lying between them. CDR3 residues: CASSYSGRAGTGELFF. CDR3 bases: TGTGCCAGCAGTTACTCCGGCAGGGCAGGGACCGGGGAGCTGTTTTTT.

In its sample, this clonotype was seen a few times. This rearrangement joins TRBV7-3 to TRBJ1-2; TRBD1 matches at 12 bases. Trimming cost V 5 bases and J 2 bases; bases outside gene matches: 3. Per the germline V gene, CDR1 is SGHTA and CDR2 is FQGTGA. The CDR3 is made up of 15 amino acids. CDR3 amino acids: CASSLGTGGNYGYTF. For the CDR3, the DNA is TGTGCCAGCAGCCTCGGGACAGGGGGCAACTATGGCTACACCTTC. The full variable domain, with the rest looked up from reference TRBV7-3 and TRBJ1-2, is GAGVSQTPSNKVTEKGKYVELRCDPISGHTALYWYRQSLGQGPEFLIYFQGTGAADDSGLPNDRFFAVRPEGSVSTLKIQRTERGDSAVYLCASSLGTGGNYGYTFGSGTRLTVV.

In its sample, this clonotype was seen a few times. The chain recombines TRBV5-6 with TRBJ2-7, with D uncertain. The V end lost 1 base, the J end lost 3 bases, and 8 bases lay between the germline ends. Germline CDR1 and CDR2: SGHDT and YYEEEE. This CDR3 contains 13 residues. CDR3 region: CASSLMGGYEQYF. The CDR3 DNA follows: TGTGCCAGCAGCTTGATGGGTGGCTACGAGCAGTACTTC.

This clonotype was counted only a few times. The chain employs TRBV11-2 and TRBJ2-2; 12 bases line up with TRBD1. This CDR3 is built from 16 residues. Germline V gene data show CDR1 as SGHAT and CDR2 as FQNNGV. The junction had 7 bases not matched to a gene; V was cut back by 5 bases and J by 6 bases. The CDR3 DNA is TGTGCCAGCAGCCTCCGGGGGGACAGGGGGCCCGGGGAGCTGTTTTTT. It specifies CASSLRGDRGPGELFF.

This clonotype has at least ten counts. This chain joins TRBV5-1 and TRBJ1-1; a weak D match, TRBD1 (6 bases). Germline V gene sequence: CDR1 SGHRS, CDR2 YFSETQ. The CDR3 consists of 15 residues. The V gene lost 0 bases and the J gene lost 1 base, with 10 bases spanning the gap. Here the CDR3 reads CASSLAGQQNTEAFF. The CDR3 DNA follows: TGCGCCAGCAGCTTGGCCGGACAGCAGAACACTGAAGCTTTCTTT.

The J gene is TRBJ1-6, the V gene TRBV20-1; TRBD1 is a possible D gene (5 bases). The germline V and J ends were trimmed by 5 bases and 7 bases, with 15 bases remaining between them. CDR1 DFQATT and CDR2 SNEGSKA come from the germline V gene (reference sequence). The CDR3 length is 14 residues. The CDR3 region has the DNA TGCAGTGCTTTAGACAGCGAAGGCAATTCACCCCTCCACTTT. This codes for CSALDSEGNSPLHF.

This chain joins TRBV12-3 or TRBV12-4 and TRBJ1-5; TRBD1 matches at 8 bases. Trimming took 3 bases from V and 7 from J; bases not matched to a gene: 8. This CDR3 has 15 residues. The CDR3 DNA is TGTGCCAGCAGTTTCCCGGACAGGGAGGGCCAGCCCCAGCATTTT. Translated, it gives CASSFPDREGQPQHF.

This clonotype was recorded a few times. The V call is TRBV4-2, the J call TRBJ1-1; D ambiguous. The V end was cut by 3 bases, the J end by 1 base, with 3 bases between. CDR1 is LGHNA and CDR2 is YNFKEQ in the germline V gene. The CDR3 sequence is 12 residues long. CDR3 in amino acids: CASSHSNTEAFF. The CDR3 DNA sequence: TGTGCCAGCAGCCACTCGAACACTGAAGCTTTCTTT.

The genes are TRBV12-3 or TRBV12-4 and TRBJ2-2; D may be TRBD1 or TRBD2 (5 bases each). The CDR3 sequence is 13 residues long. V was trimmed by 3 bases and J by 7 bases, leaving 9 bases between them. The CDR3 sequence is CASSFWGFGELFF. The CDR3 nucleotides read TGTGCCAGCAGTTTCTGGGGGTTCGGGGAGCTGTTTTTT.

The sample holds many counts of this clonotype. V is TRBV12-3 or TRBV12-4 and J is TRBJ2-3; D possibly corresponds to TRBD2 (5 bases). CDR3 length equals 13 residues. V was trimmed by 5 bases and J by 3 bases, leaving 9 bases between them. In DNA, the CDR3 is TGTGCCAGCAGTGGACGACTAACAGATACGCAGTATTTT. It encodes CASSGRLTDTQYF.

The rearrangement uses TRBV5-1 and TRBJ2-7, with D maybe TRBD1 (6 bases). The CDR3 length is 13 residues. Between the trimmed V and J ends, which lost 5 bases and 5 bases, there was a span of 14 bases. Per germline, CDR1 SGHRS and CDR2 YFSETQ. The CDR3 bases are TGCGCCAGCAGTCTCCACCCAGGGGACGAGCAGTACGTC. This gives the protein CASSLHPGDEQYV.

This clonotype was seen only a few times. The chain has TRBV29-1 and TRBJ1-3, with a weak D call TRBD1 (6 bases). The CDR3 extends over 13 amino acids. Germline V gene lookup returns CDR1 SQVTM and CDR2 ANQGSEA. Trimming removed 6 bases from V and 2 bases from J, with 11 bases in between. This CDR3 reads CSVTGPTGNTIYF. CDR3 DNA: TGCAGCGTCACAGGGCCCACTGGAAACACCATATATTTT.

This clonotype has just a few counts. This sequence joins TRBV3-1 and TRBJ1-5; D is uncertain. The V end was cut by 0 bases, the J end by 7 bases, with 7 bases between. The germline gives CDR1 LGHDT, CDR2 YNNKEL (reference sequence). The CDR3 loop spans 13 amino acids. The DNA for the CDR3 is TGTGCCAGCAGCCAAGATCAAATACAGCCCCAGCATTTT. Protein product: CASSQDQIQPQHF.

In this sample, this clonotype turned up many times. V is TRBV12-3 or TRBV12-4 and J is TRBJ2-7, with TRBD2 matching over 8 bases. V shed 6 bases, J shed 0 bases, and the junction held 1 base outside the gene matches. The CDR3 loop spans 13 amino acids. CDR3 in DNA: TGTGCCAGCAGCGGGGGGGCCTCCTACGAGCAGTACTTC. Its protein product is CASSGGASYEQYF.

This rearrangement joins TRBV6-5 to TRBJ1-5; no clear D. Germline assignment: CDR1 MNHEY and CDR2 SVGAGI. This CDR3 is 13 amino acids long. V dropped 2 bases and J dropped 10 bases, with 12 bases sitting between them. CDR3 DNA sequence: TGTGCCAGCAGTTACCGCGGCGGTCATCCCCAGCATTTT. It specifies CASSYRGGHPQHF.

This clonotype came up many times. This chain uses TRBV18 with TRBJ1-1; the D gene is possibly TRBD1 (6 bases). There are 19 residues in the CDR3. Germline-derived CDR1 and CDR2 are KGHSH and LQKENI. With 0 bases removed from V and 7 bases from J, the gap between germline ends came to 27 bases. For the CDR3, the DNA is TGTGCCAGCTCACCACCGTTGGTTTACAGGGAGTGGGGGGATTATGAAGCTTTCTTT. Amino acid sequence: CASSPPLVYREWGDYEAFF.

The chain employs TRBV19 and TRBJ2-5, with D tentatively TRBD2 (6 bases). The V gene lost 3 bases and the J gene lost 1 base, with 12 bases spanning the gap. CDR3 length equals 15 residues. The V gene's germline CDR1 is LNHDA and CDR2 SQIVND (reference sequence). The CDR3 protein is CASSMFGGAQETQYF. CDR3 DNA sequence: TGTGCCAGTAGTATGTTCGGAGGGGCCCAAGAGACCCAGTACTTC.

A few counts support this clonotype. DNA for the CDR3: TGTGCCAGCAGTTTAGGGGCAATATCCTACGAGCAGTACTTC. This sequence encodes CASSLGAISYEQYF. The J gene is TRBJ2-7, the V gene TRBV12-3 or TRBV12-4; D gene unclear. The V end was cut by 1 base, the J end by 1 base, with 8 bases between. This CDR3 is 14 amino acids long.